Included here is one TCR beta chain sequence, with context. Profiling relied on immunoSEQ multiplex PCR, and the TCRdb table lists in-frame clones only, not all of them. The table has about 75,000 clones, roughly 80% seen once. The data were obtained in a study of T cell clones after liver transplantation. Across the study: Samples came from ITN030ST, which attempted immunosuppression withdrawal within 2 years of liver transplantation.

Germline V gene data show CDR1 as SNHLY and CDR2 as FYNNEI. This CDR3 is 14 amino acids long. V lost 1 base, J lost 6 bases, and 5 bases stayed unmatched. The V and J genes are TRBV2 and TRBJ1-2, with 7 bases matching TRBD1. The origin of this receptor is a human patient who received a liver transplant. Some T cells may be provided by the graft donor. The source was CD4+ T cells from blood, collected 48 months after liver transplant. CDR3 sequence (DNA): TGTGCCAGCAGTGAAGACAGGGGAAGAAATGGCTACACCTTC. Translation gives CASSEDRGRNGYTF.